The 9 T cell receptor beta chains listed next were all sequenced from one sample in a study of OX40 agonist ivuxolimab in advanced cancers. Library preparation employed the immunoSEQ multiplex PCR assay. TCRdb re-hosts the immuneACCESS table, in-frame sequences only. Its copies lack some clones; in the studies checked, an unresolved V gene accounts for under half of them, and the cause for the rest is not known. This sample lists tens of thousands of clones; more than 75% were detected once. The ten largest make up 0.6% to 0.8% of the sample. Material: CD4+ or CD8+ T cells sorted from blood, obtained in a trial of the OX40 agonist ivuxolimab. These receptors were collected from an adult with an advanced solid tumor such as melanoma, head and neck, liver or kidney cancer.

J is TRBJ2-5 and V is TRBV7-9; no firm D call. The V gene's germline CDR1 is SEHNR and CDR2 FQNEAQ (reference sequence). V was pared by 6 bases and J by 0 bases, with 11 bases between. The CDR3 is 14 residues long. CDR3 coding DNA: TGTGCCAGCAGTGGCCCAGCGTACCAAGAGACCCAGTACTTC. Residues: CASSGPAYQETQYF.

The CDR3 loop is CASSYSTVGGRTPLHF. In DNA form, the CDR3 reads TGTGCCAGCAGTTACTCGACTGTAGGGGGTAGAACACCCCTCCACTTT. V gene TRBV6-5 combines with J gene TRBJ1-6; possible D gene TRBD1, 6 bases. V gave up 0 bases and J gave up 11 bases, with 17 bases separating them. The CDR3 totals 16 residues. CDR1 is MNHEY, CDR2 SVGAGI, per germline.

The genes are TRBV6-5 and TRBJ1-4, with D unresolved. V lost 10 bases and J lost 8, with 23 bases in between. The germline V gene has CDR1 MNHEY and CDR2 SVGAGI. The CDR3 is 15 residues long. The CDR3: CATLGIEGGGEKLFF. In DNA form, the CDR3 reads TGTGCCACCCTGGGTATCGAGGGAGGAGGAGAAAAACTGTTTTTT.

This chain uses TRBV6-5 with TRBJ2-3; 8 bases align to TRBD1. This CDR3 is built from 13 residues. Unmatched junction bases numbered 5, after V lost 6 bases and J lost 6 bases. Per the germline V gene, CDR1 is MNHEY and CDR2 is SVGAGI. CDR3 nucleotides: TGTGCCAGCAGGGGCAGGGGGCGGGATACGCAGTATTTT. Protein sequence: CASRGRGRDTQYF.

This sequence joins TRBV27 and TRBJ1-2, with D unclear. Germline CDR1 and CDR2: MNHEY and SMNVEV (reference sequence). The CDR3 is 15 residues long. V was shortened by 6 bases and J by 6 bases, with 20 bases between the two germline ends. The CDR3 spells CASRTTLTAADGYTF. In DNA, the CDR3 is TGTGCCAGCAGGACCACCCTGACGGCGGCTGATGGCTACACCTTC.

The count of this clone is one. The rearrangement joins TRBV7-2 to TRBJ2-7; TRBD1 matches at 8 bases. The CDR3 totals 14 residues. With 2 bases clipped from V and 3 bases from J, the junction kept 3 bases outside the gene matches. Germline V gene lookup returns CDR1 SGHTA and CDR2 FQGNSA. CDR3 DNA: TGTGCCAGCAGCTTATGGGGACAGGACTACGAGCAGTACTTC. Amino acids: CASSLWGQDYEQYF. Variable domain in full (rest from reference TRBV7-2 and TRBJ2-7): GAGVSQSPSNKVTEKGKDVELRCDPISGHTALYWYRQSLGQGLEFLIYFQGNSAPDKSGLPSDRFSAERTGGSVSTLTIQRTQQEDSAVYLCASSLWGQDYEQYFGPGTRLTVT.

The chain uses TRBV6-5 and TRBJ2-4; a weak D match, TRBD2 (6 bases). Germline V gene lookup returns CDR1 MNHEY and CDR2 SVGAGI. V lost 2 bases and J 1 base, leaving 12 bases between the germline ends. CDR3 length: 16 residues. CDR3 nucleotide sequence: TGTGCCAGCAGTTACGGCGGGGTAGGGGCCAAAAACATTCAGTACTTC. Translated, it gives CASSYGGVGAKNIQYF.

The chain is built from TRBV5-1 and TRBJ1-2; D may be TRBD1 (5 bases). From germline, CDR1 is SGHRS and CDR2 YFSETQ. Trimming shortened V by 4 bases and J by 2 bases, and 9 bases separated the two germline ends. The CDR3 runs to 13 residues. The CDR3 DNA sequence: TGCGCCAGCAGCCTGGACAAAAACTATGGCTACACCTTC. The encoded protein is CASSLDKNYGYTF.

Points on this clone: The germline gene is not matched at one end of the junction; a read error may be the cause. This chain uses TRBV9 with TRBJ2-5; D is uncertain. The germline V gene encodes CDR1 SGDLS and CDR2 YYNGEE. The CDR3 length is 14 residues. This CDR3 is CASSVTATQKTQYF. DNA of the CDR3: TGTGCCAGCAGCGTAACGGCAACCCAAAAGACCCAGTACTTC.